These 27 T cell receptor beta chains originate from one sample sequenced in a study of T cell repertoires in cytomegalovirus infection (dated by TCRdb to about 2019). TCRdb records Illumina HiSeq 1500 as the sequencer. TCRdb itself trimmed the public reads at Q25 with fastp, ran MiXCR and retained productive beta chains. Identical CDR3 protein sequences are pooled into one entry, listed with their most common genes and DNA. The sample yields under 600,000 distinct CDR3 sequences; 16% were counted once. Clones ranked in the top ten supply roughly 25% of the sample. The sample taken for sequencing was CD8+ T cells from PBMCs. The receptors stem from a human donor in good health (CMV status not recorded). Some clones in this sample may be carry-over from other donors' samples.

V is TRBV4-2 and J is TRBJ2-3, with a possible D match to TRBD1 (5 bases). Deletions cut 7 bases from V and 3 bases from J, with 11 bases between. This CDR3 is 13 amino acids long. Per the germline V gene, CDR1 is LGHNA and CDR2 is YNFKEQ. In DNA form, the CDR3 reads TGTGCCAGCACGCCCGACAGAACAGATACGCAGTATTTT. Its translation: CASTPDRTDTQYF.

This clonotype came up many times. This chain links TRBV7-8 with TRBJ1-5; D ambiguous. This CDR3 comprises 15 residues. The germline gives CDR1 SGHVS, CDR2 FQNEAQ. V was clipped by 1 base and J by 3 bases, with 10 bases between them. The CDR3: CASSLELAPNQPQHF. The CDR3 DNA follows: TGTGCCAGCAGCTTAGAATTGGCCCCCAATCAGCCCCAGCATTTT.

This clonotype has a handful of counts. The chain combines TRBV6-1 with TRBJ2-7; D is undetermined. The V end lost 6 bases, the J end lost 3 bases, and 9 bases lay between the germline ends. Germline loops: CDR1 MNHNS, CDR2 SASEGT. This CDR3 contains 12 residues. The CDR3 coding sequence is TGTGCCAGCAGCGAGTCCCTCTACGAGCAGTACTTC. The encoded protein is CASSESLYEQYF.

This clonotype has a count of ten or more. The chain combines TRBV27 with TRBJ1-2; 7 bases map to TRBD1. CDR1 and CDR2 from the germline V gene are MNHEY and SMNVEV (reference sequence). V dropped 4 bases and J dropped 5; count of bases not matched to a gene: 13. The CDR3 contains 16 residues. CDR3 nucleotides: TGTGCCAGCAGTTCCCTTTTCGACAGGGTTGGATATGGCTACACCTTC. Translation: CASSSLFDRVGYGYTF.

The rearrangement joins TRBV5-1 to TRBJ2-7; 8 bases map to TRBD1. Germline V gives CDR1 SGHRS, CDR2 YFSETQ. J was trimmed by 6 bases and V by 0 bases; bases with no gene match: 5. This CDR3 is 14 amino acids long. CDR3 DNA: TGCGCCAGCAGCTTGGGCGGACAGGGACTCGAGCAGTACTTC. Translated: CASSLGGQGLEQYF. The complete variable domain, with remaining parts taken from reference TRBV5-1 and TRBJ2-7, reads KAGVTQTPRYLIKTRGQQVTLSCSPISGHRSVSWYQQTPGQGLQFLFEYFSETQRNKGNFPGRFSGRQFSNSRSEMNVSTLELGDSALYLCASSLGGQGLEQYFGPGTRLTVT.

This clonotype was seen at least ten times. This rearrangement joins TRBV4-1 to TRBJ2-1; a weak D match, TRBD1 (6 bases). V shed 2 bases and J shed 0 bases, with 14 bases lying between them. This CDR3 contains 17 residues. Germline values: CDR1 MGHRA, CDR2 YSYEKL. CDR3 in amino acids: CASSQIDRNPSYNEQFF. CDR3 nucleotides: TGCGCCAGCAGCCAAATAGACAGGAACCCCTCCTACAATGAGCAGTTCTTC.

V and J are TRBV7-2 and TRBJ1-5; TRBD1 is a possible D gene (6 bases). The CDR3 has 16 amino acids. The ends were cut back, 4 bases at V and 3 bases at J, with 16 bases in the middle. Germline CDR1 is SGHTA and CDR2 is FQGNSA. Here the CDR3 reads CASSSAHQGYNQPQHF. CDR3 bases: TGTGCCAGCAGCTCTGCCCATCAGGGGTACAATCAGCCCCAGCATTTT.

The CDR3 DNA reads as TGTGCCAGCAGTTCCTACAGGGGAGCCTACGAGCAGTACTTC. This translates into CASSSYRGAYEQYF. The chain recombines TRBV28 with TRBJ2-7, with TRBD1 identical over 7 bases. Germline V gives CDR1 MDHEN, CDR2 SYDVKM. This CDR3 has 14 amino acids. V lost 4 bases, J lost 2 bases, and 5 bases stayed unmatched.

J is TRBJ1-6 and V is TRBV19; unclear D gene. The V and J ends lost 1 base and 8 bases respectively, with 18 bases between them. Germline CDR1 reads LNHDA; CDR2 reads SQIVND (reference sequence). This CDR3 spans 17 amino acids. The CDR3, as DNA: TGTGCCAGTAGTATAGGTGGACTCTCCCGACGATATTCACCCCTCCACTTT. It yields the protein CASSIGGLSRRYSPLHF.

A few counts support this clonotype. This chain connects TRBV4-2 to TRBJ2-7, with 8 bases identical to TRBD2. Germline V gene sequence: CDR1 LGHNA, CDR2 YNFKEQ. The junction had 8 bases not matched to a gene; V was cut back by 4 bases and J by 3 bases. The CDR3 is 15 amino acids. The CDR3 DNA sequence: TGTGCCAGCAGCCTCCAGCGGGAGCGATACTACGAGCAGTACTTC. Its translation: CASSLQRERYYEQYF.

Concerning this clonotype: The junction differs from germline at one of its ends, possibly a read error. The chain links TRBV7-6 to TRBJ2-3; 7 bases are shared with TRBD2. There are 16 residues in the CDR3. The germline gives CDR1 SGHVS, CDR2 FNYEAQ. The DNA of the CDR3 is TGTGCCAGCAGCTTAAAAGGGCGGGAGAGCACAGATACGCGGTATTTT. Translating gives CASSLKGRESTDTRYF. Supplemented by reference TRBV7-6 and TRBJ2-3, the full variable domain reads GAGVSQSPRYKVTKRGQDVALRCDPISGHVSLYWYRQALGQGPEFLTYFNYEAQQDKSGLPNDRFSAERPEGSISTLTIQRTEQRDSAMYRCASSLKGRESTDTRYFGPGTRLTVL.

This clonotype was detected ten times or more. The chain employs TRBV10-3 and TRBJ1-1; 9 nucleotides agree with TRBD1. V gave up 9 bases and J gave up 3 bases; unmatched junction bases: 5. CDR1 is ENHRY and CDR2 is SYGVKD in the germline V gene. There are 13 residues in the CDR3. In DNA, the CDR3 is TGTGCCATTGGACAGGGGCTGGACACTGAAGCTTTCTTT. Its translation is CAIGQGLDTEAFF.

This clonotype was detected ten times or more. The rearrangement joins TRBV5-6 to TRBJ1-1; possibly TRBD1 for D (6 bases). CDR1 SGHDT and CDR2 YYEEEE come from the germline V gene. Trimming shortened V by 1 base and J by 3 bases, and 19 bases separated the two germline ends. The CDR3 loop spans 17 amino acids. CDR3 DNA: TGTGCCAGCAGCTTGCATGCCCCGACAGGCTTCCACACTGAAGCTTTCTTT. Amino acids: CASSLHAPTGFHTEAFF.

This clonotype was seen a handful of times. This chain uses TRBV2 with TRBJ2-7, with 16 bases aligning to TRBD2. Unmatched junction bases numbered 10, after V lost 6 bases and J lost 5 bases. The CDR3 is 17 residues long. CDR1 and CDR2 (germline): SNHLY, FYNNEI. In DNA form, the CDR3 reads TGTGCCAGCAGCGCCGGAGGGACTAGCGGGGGGGACCACGAGCAGTACTTC. It yields the protein CASSAGGTSGGDHEQYF. Supplemented by reference TRBV2 and TRBJ2-7, the full variable domain reads EPEVTQTPSHQVTQMGQEVILRCVPISNHLYFYWYRQILGQKVEFLVSFYNNEISEKSEIFDDQFSVERPDGSNFTLKIRSTKLEDSAMYFCASSAGGTSGGDHEQYFGPGTRLTVT.

The chain links TRBV19 to TRBJ1-1; 12 nucleotides agree with TRBD1. This CDR3 comprises 13 residues. Unmatched junction bases numbered 4, after V lost 3 bases and J lost 11 bases. Germline V gene sequence: CDR1 LNHDA, CDR2 SQIVND (reference sequence). The CDR3 sequence is CASSIRDRGPAFF. CDR3 DNA: TGTGCCAGTAGTATCAGGGACAGGGGGCCTGCTTTCTTT.

The gene calls are TRBV11-2 and TRBJ2-2; possibly TRBD1 or TRBD2 for D (6 bases each). Germline loops: CDR1 SGHAT, CDR2 FQNNGV. The CDR3 runs to 16 residues. V was cut by 0 bases and J by 4 bases, with 12 bases left in between. This chain's CDR3 is CASSLERGRGTGELFF. In nucleotides, the CDR3 is TGTGCCAGCAGCTTAGAACGGGGGCGCGGCACCGGGGAGCTGTTTTTT.

Notes on this clonotype: Here the CDR3 omits its conserved ending phenylalanine or tryptophan, so a read error is the likely source. No DNA is shown, since the ends of the CDR3 on it are uncertain; the CDR3 is the one TCRdb lists. The genes are TRBV4-1 and TRBJ2-1; the DNA was not used to check the table's D call, TRBD1. Termini included, the CDR3 measures 16 amino acids. Germline values: CDR1 MGHRA, CDR2 YSYEKL. CDR3 sequence: CASSPLSLSAYNEQLL.

V usage is TRBV30 and J usage is TRBJ2-7; no clear D. Trimming pared 4 bases from V and 2 bases from J, leaving 12 bases between. The CDR3 has 13 residues. The germline gives CDR1 GTSNPN, CDR2 SVGIG (reference sequence). DNA of the CDR3: TGTGCCTGGAACCAGCCCCTTACCTACGAGCAGTACTTC. Amino acids: CAWNQPLTYEQYF.

At least ten counts were recorded for this clonotype. The chain has TRBV5-4 and TRBJ2-1; TRBD2 agrees at 7 bases. The J segment lost 5 bases and the V segment lost 4 bases, leaving 9 bases of the junction unmatched. Germline V gene data show CDR1 as SGHNT and CDR2 as YYREEE (reference sequence). This CDR3 region has 15 residues. The CDR3 DNA sequence: TGTGCCAGCAGCGCCTGGACTAGTGAGAACAATGAGCAGTTCTTC. Its translation: CASSAWTSENNEQFF.

This clonotype came up many times. The rearrangement joins TRBV7-9 to TRBJ2-7; TRBD2 is a possible D gene (5 bases). V shed 2 bases and J shed 2 bases, with 13 bases lying between them. The CDR3 totals 15 residues. Germline V gene data show CDR1 as SEHNR and CDR2 as FQNEAQ (reference sequence). In DNA, the CDR3 is TGTGCCAGCAGCTTAAATCGGGGTAGCCCCTACGAGCAGTACTTC. Translation gives CASSLNRGSPYEQYF.

Of note for this clonotype: This sequence may be a read error, since a much larger clone differs from it by one base. V and J are TRBV9 and TRBJ2-7, with 8 nucleotides matching TRBD2. The CDR3 consists of 15 residues. Germline trimming cut 4 bases from V and 0 bases from J; bases unmatched to any gene: 6. Per the germline V gene, CDR1 is SGDLS and CDR2 is YYNGEE. The CDR3 protein is CASSPGGDFSYEQYF. CDR3 sequence (DNA): TGTGCCAGCAGCCCGGGGGGGGACTTCTCCTACGAGCAGTACTTC.

V gene TRBV27 combines with J gene TRBJ1-2, with D unclear. CDR3 length: 13 residues. V gave up 6 bases and J gave up 6 bases, with 14 bases separating them. CDR1 is MNHEY, CDR2 SMNVEV, per germline (reference sequence). CDR3 amino acids: CASRWRHGDGYTF. The CDR3, as DNA: TGTGCCAGCAGGTGGAGGCACGGGGATGGCTACACCTTC.

There are a few counts of this clonotype. This sequence joins TRBV5-4 and TRBJ2-1, with TRBD2 identical over 9 bases. Germline CDR1 SGHNT, CDR2 YYREEE (reference sequence). The CDR3 length is 16 residues. Losses at the gene ends were 4 bases for V and 4 bases for J; bases not matched to a gene: 9. The CDR3 region has the DNA TGTGCCAGCAGCACCGCCGGGCTAGCGGGGTACAATGAGCAGTTCTTC. This gives the protein CASSTAGLAGYNEQFF.

This clonotype appeared a few times. The rearrangement uses TRBV19 and TRBJ1-5; tentative D call: TRBD1 (5 bases). Germline V gives CDR1 LNHDA, CDR2 SQIVND (reference sequence). The CDR3 length is 14 residues. V was trimmed by 8 bases and J by 5 bases, leaving 16 bases between them. This CDR3 is CASGTVGEDQPQHF. Here the CDR3 DNA reads TGTGCCAGTGGGACCGTGGGGGAGGATCAGCCCCAGCATTTT. Variable domain in full (rest from reference TRBV19 and TRBJ1-5): DGGITQSPKYLFRKEGQNVTLSCEQNLNHDAMYWYRQDPGQGLRLIYYSQIVNDFQKGDIAEGYSVSREKKESFPLTVTSAQKNPTAFYLCASGTVGEDQPQHFGDGTRLSIL.

The gene calls are TRBV2 and TRBJ2-7; TRBD2 matches at 7 bases. V lost 8 bases and J lost 5; bases outside the gene matches: 9. The CDR3 extends over 13 amino acids. Germline CDR1 SNHLY, CDR2 FYNNEI. CDR3 nucleotide sequence: TGTGCCAGCTTTCCCGGGGAGGGGAACGAGCAGTACTTC. This codes for CASFPGEGNEQYF.

This clonotype has just a few counts. V gene TRBV6-1 combines with J gene TRBJ2-3; 10 positions agree with TRBD2. Per germline, CDR1 MNHNS and CDR2 SASEGT. After removal of 6 bases from V and 4 bases from J, the junction contained 7 bases not matched to a gene. The CDR3 sequence is 15 residues long. CDR3 coding DNA: TGTGCCAGCAGGGGGAGCGGGGGGGCCCCAGATACGCAGTATTTT. Protein product: CASRGSGGAPDTQYF.

A word on this clonotype: A much larger clone differs by one base, so this may be a read error. The chain links TRBV7-9 to TRBJ2-3, with 8 bases aligning to TRBD2. Germline values: CDR1 SEHNR, CDR2 FQNEAQ (reference sequence). The CDR3 is 13 amino acids. The CDR3 DNA follows: TGTGCCAGCAGCTTAGCCGGGAGGGATAGGCAGTATTTT. Its translation is CASSLAGRDRQYF.